The 31 T cell receptor beta chains in this list originate from one sample, sequenced in a study of CD8+ T cells in alopecia areata. Extracted from the samples, RNA was reverse transcribed into cDNA to serve as the sequencing template. Generated by immunoSEQ multiplex PCR, the TCRdb table keeps only in-frame clones and is missing some. The sample lists over 150,000 clones, about 61% seen once, with roughly 5% in the top ten. The specimen was CD8+ T cells sorted from blood. The receptor source for this set is a human donor in good health.

This chain uses TRBV29-1 with TRBJ1-2; perhaps TRBD1 as D (5 bases). The V gene lost 5 bases and the J gene lost 8 bases, with 12 bases spanning the gap. The germline CDR1 and CDR2 sequences are SQVTM and ANQGSEA. The CDR3 extends over 11 amino acids. The CDR3 DNA is TGCAGCGTTCTAAGGGGTAGCGGCTACACCTTC. Protein product: CSVLRGSGYTF.

The chain has TRBV29-1 and TRBJ2-7; D remains ambiguous. The CDR3 is made up of 12 amino acids. Germline-derived CDR1 and CDR2 are SQVTM and ANQGSEA. Trimming left V 2 bases short and J 0 bases short, with 5 bases between. The CDR3 protein is CSVENLSYEQYF. The CDR3 DNA reads as TGCAGCGTTGAAAACCTCTCCTACGAGCAGTACTTC.

The chain couples TRBV5-1 to TRBJ1-5; the match to TRBD1 covers 8 bases. This CDR3 is built from 14 residues. V lost 0 bases and J lost 9; bases outside the gene matches: 5. Germline V lookup: CDR1 SGHRS, CDR2 YFSETQ. The CDR3 protein is CASSLEAGGWPQHF. The CDR3 DNA follows: TGCGCCAGCAGCTTGGAAGCAGGGGGCTGGCCCCAGCATTTT.

The chain employs TRBV30 and TRBJ2-3; 11 bases are shared with TRBD2. Trimming at V came to 2 bases and at J to 6 bases, leaving 13 bases not matched to a gene. Germline CDR1 is GTSNPN and CDR2 is SVGIG (reference sequence). The CDR3 is made up of 17 amino acids. DNA for the CDR3: TGTGCCTGGAGTCCCCTCTTTAGCGGGGGGGCCTTGGATACGCAGTATTTT. It codes for CAWSPLFSGGALDTQYF. Together with reference TRBV30 and TRBJ2-3, the CDR3 gives the full variable domain: SQTIHQWPATLVQPVGSPLSLECTVEGTSNPNLYWYRQAAGRGLQLLFYSVGIGQISSEVPQNLSASRPQDRQFILSSKKLLLSDSGFYLCAWSPLFSGGALDTQYFGPGTRLTVL.

The rearrangement joins TRBV5-6 to TRBJ1-5; D is unresolved. The CDR3 has 12 amino acids. CDR1 is SGHDT, CDR2 YYEEEE, per germline. Between the trimmed V and J ends, which lost 6 bases and 6 bases, there was a span of 10 bases. CDR3 sequence reads: CASTSTGQPQHF. The CDR3 coding sequence is TGTGCCAGCACCTCTACCGGTCAGCCCCAGCATTTT.

The chain is built from TRBV15 and TRBJ2-3; TRBD1 matches at 8 bases. V lost 8 bases to trimming and J lost 2 bases; unmatched junction nucleotides: 6. Germline CDR1 is LNHNV and CDR2 is YYDKDF (reference sequence). CDR3 length: 14 residues. The CDR3 coding sequence is TGTGCCACCGAACCGACAGGGGTCACAGATACGCAGTATTTT. This encodes CATEPTGVTDTQYF.

This clone was seen a handful of times. This sequence joins TRBV29-1 and TRBJ1-2; D remains ambiguous. V dropped 5 bases and J dropped 11 bases, with 15 bases sitting between them. This CDR3 contains 11 residues. Germline lookup yields CDR1 SQVTM and CDR2 ANQGSEA. The CDR3 region is CSVRNMDGYTF. The DNA of the CDR3 is TGCAGCGTTCGGAACATGGACGGTTACACCTTC.

The chain links TRBV9 to TRBJ1-6; D unclear. The CDR3 is made up of 16 amino acids. Trimming left V 3 bases short and J 6 bases short, with 16 bases between. The germline V gene has CDR1 SGDLS and CDR2 YYNGEE. DNA of the CDR3: TGTGCCAGCAGCGAAGGATGGGAGGAGGGTAATTCACCCCTCCACTTT. Translation: CASSEGWEEGNSPLHF.

The chain recombines TRBV4-1 with TRBJ1-2; possibly TRBD1 for D (5 bases). Trimming removed 5 bases at V and 5 bases at J, with 15 bases between. This CDR3 is built from 14 residues. Per the germline V gene, CDR1 is MGHRA and CDR2 is YSYEKL. The CDR3 DNA reads TGCGCCAGCAGCGAAACGGGGGGGGTGTATGGCTACACCTTC. Translation: CASSETGGVYGYTF.

V and J are TRBV5-1 and TRBJ2-7, with D possibly TRBD1 on 6 matching bases. Germline V gives CDR1 SGHRS, CDR2 YFSETQ. Trimming stripped 3 bases from V and 0 bases from J, with 13 bases between. The CDR3 sequence is 15 residues long. The CDR3 DNA reads as TGCGCCAGCAGCTGGACAGCCGATAGCTCCTACGAGCAGTACTTC. Its translation is CASSWTADSSYEQYF.

For this clone: The same CDR3 can be traced to other DNA sequences in this sample. The CDR3 DNA is TGTGCCAGCAGCGTAGGAGATGAGCAGTTCTTC. Translation: CASSVGDEQFF. This chain joins TRBV9 and TRBJ2-1; no clear D. The length of the CDR3 is 11 residues. The germline V gene has CDR1 SGDLS and CDR2 YYNGEE. Trimming removed 0 bases from V and 8 bases from J, with 3 bases in between.

The CDR3 region has the DNA TGCGCCAGCAGCCAAGAGTCGGGAGTAGGGAGCTATGGCTACACCTTC. The encoded protein is CASSQESGVGSYGYTF. This chain links TRBV4-1 with TRBJ1-2, with D uncertain. This CDR3 contains 16 residues. Per the germline V gene, CDR1 is MGHRA and CDR2 is YSYEKL. V lost 0 bases and J 4 bases, leaving 15 bases between the germline ends.

The rearrangement uses TRBV27 and TRBJ2-5; the D gene is possibly TRBD1 (5 bases). CDR3 size: 14 residues. In germline, CDR1 is MNHEY, CDR2 SMNVEV (reference sequence). Trimming stripped 3 bases from V and 4 bases from J, with 12 bases between. The CDR3 protein is CASSFITGLETQYF. CDR3 sequence (DNA): TGTGCCAGCAGTTTCATAACAGGCCTAGAGACCCAGTACTTC.

This rearrangement joins TRBV4-1 to TRBJ2-1; D might be TRBD1 (5 bases). V was pared by 0 bases and J by 3 bases, with 15 bases between. Germline-derived CDR1 and CDR2 are MGHRA and YSYEKL. CDR3 size: 17 residues. The CDR3 loop reads CASSQDRVGRVYNEQFF. The CDR3, as DNA: TGCGCCAGCAGCCAAGATCGGGTAGGCAGGGTCTACAATGAGCAGTTCTTC.

This clone occurred once. This chain joins TRBV6-5 and TRBJ2-5; 8 bases line up with TRBD1. This CDR3 spans 15 amino acids. Germline V gene sequence: CDR1 MNHEY, CDR2 SVGAGI. With 2 bases clipped from V and 5 bases from J, the junction kept 7 bases outside the gene matches. The CDR3 spells CASSYKLAGGETQYF. Written as DNA, the CDR3 is TGTGCCAGCAGTTACAAGTTGGCAGGGGGCGAGACCCAGTACTTC.

The chain uses TRBV5-6 and TRBJ2-3; D could derive from TRBD1 or TRBD2 (5 bases each). V lost 5 bases and J 2 bases, leaving 12 bases between the germline ends. In germline, CDR1 is SGHDT, CDR2 YYEEEE. The CDR3 contains 14 residues. Here the CDR3 DNA reads TGTGCCAGCAGTCCCGGGACGCTCACAGATACGCAGTATTTT. It encodes CASSPGTLTDTQYF.

The V gene is TRBV2, the J gene TRBJ1-2, with D perhaps matching TRBD1 (5 bases). This CDR3 is built from 14 residues. Per germline, CDR1 SNHLY and CDR2 FYNNEI. The V and J ends lost 6 bases and 3 bases respectively, with 14 bases between them. CDR3 protein: CASSPEGPDYGYTF. The CDR3 bases are TGTGCCAGCAGCCCCGAGGGGCCGGACTATGGCTACACCTTC.

This clone has just a few counts. The rearrangement uses TRBV10-2 and TRBJ2-5; maybe TRBD2 (6 bases). Germline CDR1 WSHSY, CDR2 SAAADI. Trimming shortened V by 6 bases and J by 4 bases, and 12 bases separated the two germline ends. This CDR3 region has 13 residues. CDR3 DNA sequence: TGCGCCAGCAGCGAGGCGGGACCAGAGACCCAGTACTTC. Translated: CASSEAGPETQYF.

The rearrangement joins TRBV6-6 to TRBJ1-5, with TRBD1 identical over 7 bases. V trimming: 7 bases; J trimming: 8 bases; junction bases outside the gene matches: 8. CDR1 MNHNY and CDR2 SVGAGI come from the germline V gene (reference sequence). CDR3 length equals 13 residues. CDR3 DNA sequence: TGTGCCAGCATAGGGGGCCCATTAGAGCCCCAGCATTTT. Its protein product is CASIGGPLEPQHF.

This clone was found a few times. The rearrangement joins TRBV7-9 to TRBJ2-6, with D uncertain. The CDR3 has 14 residues. Germline V lookup: CDR1 SEHNR, CDR2 FQNEAQ (reference sequence). Trimming removed 9 bases at V and 1 base at J, with 10 bases between. CDR3 bases: TGTGCCAGGGAAGGGTGGTCTGGGGCCAACGTCCTGACTTTC. This codes for CAREGWSGANVLTF.

This clone has a handful of counts. J is TRBJ2-7 and V is TRBV29-1; 9 bases fit TRBD1. The CDR3 sequence is 13 residues long. V dropped 2 bases and J dropped 2; count of bases not matched to a gene: 1. Per germline, CDR1 SQVTM and CDR2 ANQGSEA. The CDR3 DNA sequence: TGCAGCGTTGAATGGACAGGGGCCTACGAGCAGTACTTC. Protein: CSVEWTGAYEQYF.

This clone came up a few times. This chain links TRBV2 with TRBJ2-7, with 9 bases matching TRBD1. CDR1 and CDR2 (germline): SNHLY, FYNNEI. V shed 5 bases and J 7 bases; nucleotides not matched to a gene: 12. This CDR3 region has 15 residues. The CDR3 nucleotides read TGTGCCAGCAGTCCTAGGGACAGGGAATTCGAGGAGCAGTACTTC. It translates to CASSPRDREFEEQYF. The entire variable domain, with the rest obtained from reference TRBV2 and TRBJ2-7, is as follows: EPEVTQTPSHQVTQMGQEVILRCVPISNHLYFYWYRQILGQKVEFLVSFYNNEISEKSEIFDDQFSVERPDGSNFTLKIRSTKLEDSAMYFCASSPRDREFEEQYFGPGTRLTVT.

The chain has TRBV5-1 and TRBJ1-2; D is perhaps TRBD1 (5 bases). CDR3 length equals 13 residues. With 5 bases removed from V and 0 bases from J, the gap between germline ends came to 8 bases. CDR1 SGHRS and CDR2 YFSETQ come from the germline V gene. CDR3 sequence (DNA): TGCGCCAGCAGGGGGCTGGCTAACTATGGCTACACCTTC. Translating it yields CASRGLANYGYTF.

This rearrangement joins TRBV5-1 to TRBJ1-1; the D gene is possibly TRBD1 (6 bases). From germline, CDR1 is SGHRS and CDR2 YFSETQ. Trimming took off 5 bases at V and 7 bases at J, with 18 bases between the two ends. The CDR3 length is 14 residues. The CDR3 DNA reads TGCGCCAGCAGAGTGGGACAATCAGAACGTGAAGCTTTCTTT. It translates to CASRVGQSEREAFF.

J is TRBJ1-2 and V is TRBV5-1; 8 nucleotides line up with TRBD1. The CDR3 covers 15 residues. Germline V gives CDR1 SGHRS, CDR2 YFSETQ. The J segment lost 8 bases and the V segment lost 0 bases, leaving 9 bases of the junction unmatched. The CDR3 coding sequence is TGCGCCAGCAGCTTGGATGTGACAGGGGCTGGGGGCTACACCTTC. It specifies CASSLDVTGAGGYTF. The variable domain in full, with the rest retrieved from reference TRBV5-1 and TRBJ1-2, is KAGVTQTPRYLIKTRGQQVTLSCSPISGHRSVSWYQQTPGQGLQFLFEYFSETQRNKGNFPGRFSGRQFSNSRSEMNVSTLELGDSALYLCASSLDVTGAGGYTFGSGTRLTVV.

Concerning this clone itself: This sample also contains other DNA sequences that code for the same CDR3. The V gene is TRBV9, the J gene TRBJ1-5; D may be TRBD1 (6 bases). Trimming pared 0 bases from V and 2 bases from J, leaving 9 bases between. Germline loops: CDR1 SGDLS, CDR2 YYNGEE. The CDR3 is 15 residues long. As DNA, the CDR3 is TGTGCCAGCAGCGTAGGGGGGGCCGGCAATCAGCCCCAGCATTTT. It yields the protein CASSVGGAGNQPQHF.

This clone has a handful of counts. In the same sample, other DNA sequences code for this CDR3. The chain carries TRBV4-1 and TRBJ2-3; D is ambiguous. CDR3 length equals 12 residues. The V and J ends lost 1 base and 6 bases respectively, with 5 bases between them. CDR1 MGHRA and CDR2 YSYEKL come from the germline V gene. The CDR3 DNA follows: TGCGCCAGCAGCCAAGTCGGGGATACGCAGTATTTT. It yields the protein CASSQVGDTQYF.

V usage is TRBV15 and J usage is TRBJ1-1, with D unresolved. The V gene lost 1 base and the J gene lost 1 base, with 10 bases spanning the gap. The CDR3 covers 15 residues. Germline CDR1 reads LNHNV; CDR2 reads YYDKDF (reference sequence). The CDR3 is CATSRGIGSNTEAFF. CDR3 DNA sequence: TGTGCCACCAGCAGAGGTATAGGATCGAACACTGAAGCTTTCTTT.

This clone has only a few counts. Here the CDR3 DNA reads TGTGCCAGCAGCCGCCCGAGGGAAGTAGATACGCAGTATTTT. Its translation: CASSRPREVDTQYF. The chain employs TRBV7-9 and TRBJ2-3; possible D gene TRBD2, 5 bases. Trimming took off 5 bases at V and 5 bases at J, with 14 bases between the two ends. In germline, CDR1 is SEHNR, CDR2 FQNEAQ (reference sequence). The CDR3 covers 14 residues. Together with reference TRBV7-9 and TRBJ2-3, the CDR3 gives the full variable domain: DTGVSQNPRHKITKRGQNVTFRCDPISEHNRLYWYRQTLGQGPEFLTYFQNEAQLEKSRLLSDRFSAERPKGSFSTLEIQRTEQGDSAMYLCASSRPREVDTQYFGPGTRLTVL.

The chain uses TRBV10-3 and TRBJ1-1; TRBD1 might be the D (6 bases). From germline, CDR1 is ENHRY and CDR2 SYGVKD. The CDR3 spans 13 residues. Trimming cost V 6 bases and J 3 bases, with 11 bases left between them. The DNA for the CDR3 is TGTGCCATCAGACAGGGTGGGGACACTGAAGCTTTCTTT. It encodes CAIRQGGDTEAFF.

This clone was found once. V gene TRBV2 combines with J gene TRBJ2-3; 13 bases map to TRBD2. Germline V gene lookup returns CDR1 SNHLY and CDR2 FYNNEI. There are 15 residues in the CDR3. Trimming cost V 6 bases and J 6 bases; bases outside gene matches: 6. The CDR3 reads CASRGLAGFGDTQYF. CDR3 nucleotide sequence: TGTGCCAGCAGGGGACTAGCGGGGTTCGGGGATACGCAGTATTTT.